This T cell receptor beta chain was recorded in a study of shared clonotypes between healthy human individuals. About the study: Ranging from 18 to 49 in age, donors were two women and three men. Study-level findings and limits: How much donors shared clonotypes was expected to be affected by sequencing depth.

CDR3 length: 15 residues. The ends lost 0 bases at V and 6 bases at J; junction bases unmatched: 3. CDR1 SGHRS and CDR2 YFSETQ come from the germline V gene. With respect to this clone: Its antigen is as yet unknown. In the same sample, other DNA sequences code for this CDR3.

Sequencing was performed with immunoSEQ multiplex PCR; in TCRdb, only in-frame clones are kept and a portion is missing. The table shows about 2.4 million clones, with just over 90% occurring only once. The sample consisted of naive CD4+ T cells sorted from blood. Subset reported: CD45RA+ positively selected. This chain connects TRBV5-1 to TRBJ1-6; 7 bases map to TRBD1. This TCR came from a man aged 18 to 29 in good health. The CDR3 sequence: CASSLGQGGNSPLHF. Here the CDR3 DNA reads TGCGCCAGCAGCTTGGGGCAGGGGGGTAATTCACCCCTCCACTTT.